This T cell receptor beta chain appears in the sequencing data of a study of shared clonotypes between healthy human individuals. Background on the study: Researchers assigned three CD4 naive, three CD4 memory, two CD8 naive and one CD8 memory plate to each donor.

Authors' methods: ImmunoSEQ supplied junction-only sequences lacking quality scores, so filtering was different. TCRdb's copy holds only in-frame clones and misses some; the assay was immunoSEQ multiplex PCR. That table supplies the V and J calls and clone size; D and trimming were determined from the DNA. Of 730,000 or so clones in the sample, around 72% were seen once. Germline loops: CDR1 SNHLY, CDR2 FYNNEI. V was cut by 1 base and J by 5 bases, with 20 bases left in between. The CDR3 covers 17 residues. Sequencing was done on a sample of memory CD4+ T cells sorted from blood. The subset denotes: CD45RA-negative fraction. This TCR derives from a woman younger than 45 in good health. V gene TRBV2 combines with J gene TRBJ2-5; tentatively, D is TRBD1 (6 bases). CDR3 protein: CASSEEGGVGARETQYF. The CDR3 nucleotides are TGTGCCAGCAGTGAAGAAGGGGGAGTGGGGGCACGGGAGACCCAGTACTTC.